The clone carrying this TCR beta chain was seen many times. The sample's time point: patch test 2, 6 weeks after DPC sensitization. As to treatment: therapeutic diphenylcyclopropenone sensitization with weekly scalp DPC. The CDR3 sequence is 14 residues long. Per the germline V gene, CDR1 is GTSNPN and CDR2 is SVGIG (reference sequence). The sample originates from a study of human T cells and chemical hapten exposure. TCRdb reprocessed the RACE reads via MiXCR and lists one record per CDR3 protein. The profile covers about 100,000 distinct CDR3 sequences, with 11% appearing a single time and more than 3% taken by the ten largest.

The chain joins TRBV30 to TRBJ1-6; D not certain. This sequence originates from a woman aged 40 to 49 with alopecia areata. Some clones in this sample may be carry-over from other donors' samples. The starting material was whole blood, obtained in connection with sensitization to the hapten diphenylcyclopropenone (DPC). This CDR3 reads CASSPGVSNSPLHF. CDR3 nucleotide sequence: TGTGCTTCAAGCCCGGGCGTGAGTAATTCACCCCTCCACTTT.